The sequence of this TCR beta chain was determined in a study of blood T cell repertoires in COVID-19. This table comes from immunoSEQ multiplex PCR, and its TCRdb copy is limited to in-frame clones, with some not included. This sample carries about 59,000 clones, 91% of them seen once, and the ten largest clones take 8.6%. The CDR3 runs 15 residues. Germline CDR1 SGHVS, CDR2 FNYEAQ. With 2 bases clipped from V and 3 bases from J, the junction kept 7 bases outside the gene matches. The receptor was derived from a human donor in a cohort sampled during active COVID-19. V and J are TRBV7-6 and TRBJ2-7; TRBD1 agrees at 7 bases. Sequencing was carried out using peripheral blood. CDR3 residues: CASSLSTAGGYEQYF. In DNA form, the CDR3 reads TGTGCCAGCAGCTTAAGCACGGCAGGGGGCTACGAGCAGTACTTC.